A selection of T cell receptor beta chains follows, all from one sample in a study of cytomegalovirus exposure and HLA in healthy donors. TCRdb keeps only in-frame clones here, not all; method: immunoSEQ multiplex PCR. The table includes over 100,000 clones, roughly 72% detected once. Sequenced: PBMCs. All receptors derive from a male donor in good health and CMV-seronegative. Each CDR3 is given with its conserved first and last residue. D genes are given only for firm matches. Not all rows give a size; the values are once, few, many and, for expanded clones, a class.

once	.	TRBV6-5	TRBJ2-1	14	CASSPSGGTLEQFF	TGTGCCAGCAGTCCCTCAGGGGGGACCCTGGAGCAGTTCTTC
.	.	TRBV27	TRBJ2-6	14	CASSSSSGANVLTF	TGTGCCAGCAGTTCTTCCTCTGGGGCCAACGTCCTGACTTTC
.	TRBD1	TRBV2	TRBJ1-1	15	CASLLIGQGYTEAFF	TGTGCCAGCCTATTAATTGGACAGGGGTACACTGAAGCTTTCTTT
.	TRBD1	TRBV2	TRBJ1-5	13	CASSRTGGPPQHF	TGTGCCAGCAGCCGGACAGGGGGTCCGCCCCAGCATTTT
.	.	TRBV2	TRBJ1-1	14	CASSSRQTNTEAFF	TGTGCCAGCAGTAGCCGACAGACGAACACTGAAGCTTTCTTT
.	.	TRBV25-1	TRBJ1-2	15	CASSEVVQGSDGYTF	TGTGCCAGCAGTGAAGTGGTGCAGGGGTCGGATGGCTACACCTTC
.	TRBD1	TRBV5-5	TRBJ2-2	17	CASSLFTGQLNTGELFF	TGTGCCAGCAGCTTGTTTACGGGACAGCTCAACACCGGGGAGCTGTTTTTT
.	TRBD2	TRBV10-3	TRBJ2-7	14	CAISPSGPSYEQYF	TGTGCCATCAGTCCTAGCGGACCCTCCTACGAGCAGTACTTC
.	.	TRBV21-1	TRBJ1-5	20	CASSKGTRQDDRGPHQPQHF	TGTGCCAGCAGCAAAGGGACGCGTCAGGATGACAGGGGGCCGCATCAGCCCCAGCATTTT
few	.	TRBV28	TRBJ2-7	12	CASSFPPYEQYF	TGTGCCAGCAGTTTTCCTCCGTACGAGCAGTACTTC
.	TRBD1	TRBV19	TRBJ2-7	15	CASSYSGTGIYEQYF	TGTGCCAGTAGTTATTCCGGGACAGGGATCTACGAGCAGTACTTC
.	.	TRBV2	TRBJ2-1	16	CASSETGNPLRGEQFF	TGTGCCAGCAGTGAAACCGGGAACCCCCTCCGAGGTGAGCAGTTCTTC
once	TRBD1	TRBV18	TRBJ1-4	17	CASSPSQGARFWEKLFF	TGTGCCAGCTCACCGTCACAGGGGGCTAGATTTTGGGAAAAACTGTTTTTT
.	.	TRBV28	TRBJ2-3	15	CASSSTWVGTDTQYF	TGTGCCAGCAGCTCGACATGGGTGGGCACAGATACGCAGTATTTT
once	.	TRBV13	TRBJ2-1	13	CASSLVPFNEQFF	TGTGCCAGCAGCTTAGTCCCTTTCAATGAGCAGTTCTTC
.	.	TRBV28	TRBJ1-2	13	CASSLGSGASRTF	TGTGCCAGCAGCTTAGGTAGCGGAGCCTCCCGGACCTTC
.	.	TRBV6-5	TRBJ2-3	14	CASTQRGGSDTQYF	TGTGCCAGCACCCAGAGGGGGGGGTCGGATACGCAGTATTTT
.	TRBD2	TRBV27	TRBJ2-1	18	CASSWLTDGGVDQDEQFF	TGTGCCAGCAGTTGGTTGACGGACGGGGGGGTCGATCAGGATGAGCAGTTCTTC
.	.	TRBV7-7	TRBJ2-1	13	CASSSGPGSGQFF	TGTGCTAGCAGCTCAGGGCCCGGATCGGGGCAGTTCTTC
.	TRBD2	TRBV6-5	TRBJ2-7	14	CASSPSGGKDEQYF	TGTGCCAGCAGCCCTAGCGGGGGGAAGGACGAGCAGTACTTC
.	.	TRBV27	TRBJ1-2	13	CASGDSLNYGYTF	TGTGCCAGCGGGGACTCCTTGAACTATGGCTACACCTTC
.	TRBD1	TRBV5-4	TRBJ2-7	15	CASSLGTGGSYEQYF	TGTGCCAGCAGTTTAGGGACAGGGGGGTCCTACGAGCAGTACTTC
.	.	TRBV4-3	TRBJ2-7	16	CASSQDFSGKAYEQYF	TGCGCCAGCAGCCAAGATTTCTCAGGAAAAGCCTACGAGCAGTACTTC